These 14 T cell receptor beta chains share one sample of origin, sequenced in a study of shared clonotypes between healthy human individuals. Some clones are missing from TCRdb's copy, which holds only in-frame ones; the method was immunoSEQ multiplex PCR. In the table there are around 2.5 million clones, 80% to 95% of which are singletons. Sequencing used naive CD4+ T cells from PBMCs. Subset: CD45RA+ positively selected. The receptors originated from a man between 18 and 29 years old in good health. Some clones in this sample may be carry-over from other donors' samples.

The rearrangement joins TRBV7-3 to TRBJ2-2, with 10 bases identical to TRBD2. The V segment lost 5 bases and the J segment 7 bases; nucleotides outside the gene matches: 7. The CDR3 length is 15 residues. Germline lookup yields CDR1 SGHTA and CDR2 FQGTGA. The CDR3 spells CASSLVGTSVGELFF. The DNA for the CDR3 is TGTGCCAGCAGCCTGGTCGGGACTAGCGTCGGGGAGCTGTTTTTT. The whole variable domain, remainder taken from reference TRBV7-3 and TRBJ2-2, is GAGVSQTPSNKVTEKGKYVELRCDPISGHTALYWYRQSLGQGPEFLIYFQGTGAADDSGLPNDRFFAVRPEGSVSTLKIQRTERGDSAVYLCASSLVGTSVGELFFGEGSRLTVL.

This chain uses TRBV6-6 with TRBJ1-2; TRBD1 matches 7 bases. The germline CDR1 and CDR2 sequences are MNHNY and SVGAGI (reference sequence). The CDR3 has 14 residues. J was trimmed by 7 bases and V by 5 bases; bases with no gene match: 10. The CDR3 DNA reads as TGTGCCAGCAGTAACCGGACAGGCGCGGGTGGCTACACCTTC. Translating gives CASSNRTGAGGYTF.

V usage is TRBV5-1 and J usage is TRBJ2-6; the match to TRBD2 covers 8 bases. This CDR3 has 15 amino acids. Germline lookup yields CDR1 SGHRS and CDR2 YFSETQ. V lost 1 base and J lost 13; bases outside the gene matches: 10. CDR3: CASSLTSGGPRVLTF. The CDR3 DNA reads TGCGCCAGCAGCTTGACTAGCGGAGGGCCCCGGGTCCTGACTTTC.

The chain links TRBV4-3 to TRBJ2-1; no definite D call. The length of the CDR3 is 16 residues. Per germline, CDR1 LGHNA and CDR2 YSLEER. Trimming stripped 0 bases from V and 0 bases from J, with 9 bases between. The CDR3 coding sequence is TGCGCCAGCAGCCAAGAGCGAGGAAGCTCCTACAATGAGCAGTTCTTC. Translated, it gives CASSQERGSSYNEQFF.

The genes are TRBV4-3 and TRBJ1-1; D unclear. This CDR3 spans 14 amino acids. V was cut by 3 bases and J by 0 bases, with 8 bases left in between. Germline CDR1 LGHNA, CDR2 YSLEER. CDR3 coding DNA: TGCGCCAGCAGCCACGGACCCGTGAACACTGAAGCTTTCTTT. This encodes CASSHGPVNTEAFF.

The V call is TRBV27, the J call TRBJ1-6; D unclear. The germline gives CDR1 MNHEY, CDR2 SMNVEV (reference sequence). CDR3 size: 14 residues. V dropped 6 bases and J dropped 5 bases, with 11 bases sitting between them. The CDR3 here is CASRLHGNNSPLHF. CDR3 nucleotide sequence: TGTGCCAGCAGGCTCCATGGAAATAATTCACCCCTCCACTTT.

Notes on this clone: Other DNA variants within this sample encode the same CDR3. The chain links TRBV18 to TRBJ2-3; D is ambiguous. The CDR3 has 13 residues. Trimming shortened V by 3 bases and J by 5 bases, and 9 bases separated the two germline ends. Germline V gene data show CDR1 as KGHSH and CDR2 as LQKENI. CDR3: CASSPPGEDTQYF. The CDR3, as DNA: TGTGCCAGCTCACCGCCTGGGGAAGATACGCAGTATTTT.

This clone was found once. The chain carries TRBV15 and TRBJ2-5; a possible D gene is TRBD2 (5 bases). From germline, CDR1 is LNHNV and CDR2 YYDKDF (reference sequence). CDR3 length: 12 residues. V was trimmed by 0 bases and J by 8 bases, leaving 7 bases between them. The CDR3 DNA reads TGTGCCACCAGCAGAGAGGGAGTAACCCAGTACTTC. Its protein is CATSREGVTQYF.

This chain uses TRBV5-1 with TRBJ2-5; TRBD1 is a possible D gene (6 bases). The closer fit of TRBJ2-7 to the DNA end suggests the J call may be wrong. This CDR3 has 13 amino acids. Germline values: CDR1 SGHRS, CDR2 YFSETQ. For the CDR3, the DNA is TGCGCCAGCAGCTTGCAGGGGACCTACGAGCAGTACTTC. This gives the protein CASSLQGTYEQYF.

The chain links TRBV6-1 to TRBJ1-4; 8 bases are a match to TRBD1. The V gene end was trimmed by 8 bases and the J gene end by 6 bases; junction bases not matched to a gene: 8. Looked up from germline, CDR1 is MNHNS and CDR2 is SASEGT. The CDR3 extends over 14 amino acids. Written as DNA, the CDR3 is TGTGCCAGCCTCCGGACAGGGAGAGATGAAAAACTGTTTTTT. Translation gives CASLRTGRDEKLFF.

The chain carries TRBV5-1 and TRBJ1-2; tentative D call: TRBD1 (5 bases). This CDR3 spans 15 amino acids. Germline V CDR1 and CDR2: SGHRS, YFSETQ. The germline V and J ends were trimmed by 0 bases and 4 bases, with 13 bases remaining between them. For the CDR3, the DNA is TGCGCCAGCAGCTTGGGTGAAGGGGTGGTCTATGGCTACACCTTC. It is translated as CASSLGEGVVYGYTF. Filled out from reference TRBV5-1 and TRBJ1-2, the complete variable domain reads KAGVTQTPRYLIKTRGQQVTLSCSPISGHRSVSWYQQTPGQGLQFLFEYFSETQRNKGNFPGRFSGRQFSNSRSEMNVSTLELGDSALYLCASSLGEGVVYGYTFGSGTRLTVV.

The chain has TRBV4-2 and TRBJ1-1; D possibly corresponds to TRBD1 (6 bases). The CDR3 is made up of 15 amino acids. The V and J ends lost 4 bases and 3 bases respectively, with 15 bases between them. The germline V gene has CDR1 LGHNA and CDR2 YNFKEQ. CDR3 DNA: TGTGCCAGCAGCCGCGGGGGGGCTGGCGACACTGAAGCTTTCTTT. Its translation: CASSRGGAGDTEAFF.

V gene TRBV28 combines with J gene TRBJ1-1, with D unclear. The CDR3 consists of 13 residues. Trimming took off 3 bases at V and 0 bases at J, with 5 bases between the two ends. Germline V gene sequence: CDR1 MDHEN, CDR2 SYDVKM. This CDR3 reads CASSLEMNTEAFF. CDR3 nucleotide sequence: TGTGCCAGCAGTTTGGAGATGAACACTGAAGCTTTCTTT.

The chain combines TRBV29-1 with TRBJ2-5, with D perhaps matching TRBD2 (5 bases). V was clipped by 7 bases and J by 1 base, with 13 bases between them. The length of the CDR3 is 13 residues. Germline loops: CDR1 SQVTM, CDR2 ANQGSEA. The CDR3 protein is CSARVGSQETQYF. The DNA for the CDR3 is TGCAGCGCCCGCGTGGGGAGCCAAGAGACCCAGTACTTC.